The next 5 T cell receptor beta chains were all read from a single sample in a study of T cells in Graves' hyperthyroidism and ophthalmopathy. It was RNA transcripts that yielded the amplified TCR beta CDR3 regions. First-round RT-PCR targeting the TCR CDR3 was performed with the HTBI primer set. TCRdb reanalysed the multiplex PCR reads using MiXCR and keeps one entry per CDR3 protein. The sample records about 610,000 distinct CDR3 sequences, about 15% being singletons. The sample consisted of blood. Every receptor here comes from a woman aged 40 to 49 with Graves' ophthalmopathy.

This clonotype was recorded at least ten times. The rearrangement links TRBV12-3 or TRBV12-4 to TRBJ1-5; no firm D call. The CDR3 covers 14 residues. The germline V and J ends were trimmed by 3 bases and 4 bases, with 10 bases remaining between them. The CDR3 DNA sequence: TGTGCCAGCAGTTTGAGTAGCCCGAATCAGCCCCAGCATTTT. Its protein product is CASSLSSPNQPQHF.

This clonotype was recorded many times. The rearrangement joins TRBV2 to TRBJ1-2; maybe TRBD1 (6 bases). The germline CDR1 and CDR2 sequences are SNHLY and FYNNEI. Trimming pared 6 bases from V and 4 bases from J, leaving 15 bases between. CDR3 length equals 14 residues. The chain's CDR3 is CASRAQGGTYGYTF. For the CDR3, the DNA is TGTGCCAGCAGAGCACAGGGTGGGACCTATGGCTACACCTTC. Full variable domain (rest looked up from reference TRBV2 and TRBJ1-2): EPEVTQTPSHQVTQMGQEVILRCVPISNHLYFYWYRQILGQKVEFLVSFYNNEISEKSEIFDDQFSVERPDGSNFTLKIRSTKLEDSAMYFCASRAQGGTYGYTFGSGTRLTVV.

The CDR3 region has the DNA TGTGCCAGCAGGCAAAAGACTAGCTCTCCCGCGGGTACGCAGTATTTT. Translation: CASRQKTSSPAGTQYF. The chain combines TRBV6-4 with TRBJ2-3; 7 bases fit TRBD2. The CDR3 totals 16 residues. Germline V gene sequence: CDR1 MRHNA, CDR2 SNTAGT. Trimming took 6 bases from V and 8 from J; bases not matched to a gene: 17.

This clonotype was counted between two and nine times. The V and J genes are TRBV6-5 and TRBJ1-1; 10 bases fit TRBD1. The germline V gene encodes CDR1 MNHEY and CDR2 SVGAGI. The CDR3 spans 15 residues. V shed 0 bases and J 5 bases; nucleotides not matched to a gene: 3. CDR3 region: CASSYSTGGLTEAFF. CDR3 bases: TGTGCCAGCAGTTACTCGACAGGGGGCCTAACTGAAGCTTTCTTT.

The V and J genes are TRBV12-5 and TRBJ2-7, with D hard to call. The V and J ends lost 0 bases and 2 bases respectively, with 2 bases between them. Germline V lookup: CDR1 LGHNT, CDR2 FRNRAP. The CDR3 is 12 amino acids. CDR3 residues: CASGLVPYEQYF. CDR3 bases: TGTGCTAGTGGTTTGGTCCCCTACGAGCAGTACTTC. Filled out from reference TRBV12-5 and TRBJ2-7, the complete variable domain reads DARVTQTPRHKVTEMGQEVTMRCQPILGHNTVFWYRQTMMQGLELLAYFRNRAPLDDSGMPKDRFSAEMPDATLATLKIQPSEPRDSAVYFCASGLVPYEQYFGPGTRLTVT.